These T cell receptor beta chains were read from a single sample in a study of T cells after yellow fever vaccination. TCRdb processed the 5' RACE reads anew with MiXCR; each CDR3 protein has one entry. Among 110,000 to 150,000 distinct CDR3 sequences listed, 5% to 8% were seen once. The sample in question was CD4+ T cells sorted from PBMCs, obtained 10 days after the yellow fever booster vaccination. These receptors were obtained from a man younger than 40 who received the YFV17D yellow fever vaccine. CDR3s include the opening cysteine and the closing phenylalanine or tryptophan. Each record gives: V gene, clone size, J gene, D gene, CDR3 DNA, CDR3 protein. The D gene is left open where the match is weak. The size of a clone is reported for some rows only, either as once, few or many, or as a class for expanded clones.

v_call: TRBV7-8; clone_size: many; j_call: TRBJ1-3; d_call: NA; cdr3_nt: TGTGCCAGCAGCTTAGAGGTGTTACGTTTCTCTGGAAACACCATATATTTT; cdr3_aa: CASSLEVLRFSGNTIYF
v_call: TRBV20-1; clone_size: many; j_call: TRBJ2-7; d_call: NA; cdr3_nt: TGCAGTGCTACCGAGGGAGGAACAGGGTGGGGGCCCGAGCAGTACTTC; cdr3_aa: CSATEGGTGWGPEQYF
v_call: TRBV4-3; clone_size: many; j_call: TRBJ1-3; d_call: NA; cdr3_nt: TGCGCCAGCAGCCAAGATTCCGCGGGGGCCTCTGGAAACACCATATATTTT; cdr3_aa: CASSQDSAGASGNTIYF
v_call: TRBV7-9; clone_size: NA; j_call: TRBJ1-5; d_call: NA; cdr3_nt: TGTGCCAGCAGCACCACAGGAATCAATCAGCCCCAGCATTTT; cdr3_aa: CASSTTGINQPQHF
v_call: TRBV6-2/TRBV6-3; clone_size: many; j_call: TRBJ2-1; d_call: TRBD2; cdr3_nt: TGTGCCAGCAGTTACATGACCTTAGCGGGAGGATACAATGAGCAGTTCTTC; cdr3_aa: CASSYMTLAGGYNEQFF
v_call: TRBV4-3; clone_size: few; j_call: TRBJ2-2; d_call: NA; cdr3_nt: TGCGCCAGCACCCCCAGGGGACTCACCGGGGAGCTGTTTTTT; cdr3_aa: CASTPRGLTGELFF
v_call: TRBV9; clone_size: many; j_call: TRBJ1-2; d_call: NA; cdr3_nt: TGTGCCAGCAGCGTAGGGGGGGTCCCTAAGAGCTATGGCTACACCTTC; cdr3_aa: CASSVGGVPKSYGYTF
v_call: TRBV4-3; clone_size: many; j_call: TRBJ2-5; d_call: NA; cdr3_nt: TGCGCCAGCAGCCAAGATCTCCGAGCGACCCAGTACTTC; cdr3_aa: CASSQDLRATQYF
v_call: TRBV29-1; clone_size: few; j_call: TRBJ1-2; d_call: NA; cdr3_nt: TGCAGCGTTGAGTCCAAGGGCTACACCTTC; cdr3_aa: CSVESKGYTF
v_call: TRBV4-3; clone_size: many; j_call: TRBJ2-2; d_call: TRBD1; cdr3_nt: TGCGCCAGCAGCCAAGAGTGGGACAGGGCGGCCGGGGAGCTGTTTTTT; cdr3_aa: CASSQEWDRAAGELFF
v_call: TRBV7-2; clone_size: few; j_call: TRBJ1-2; d_call: NA; cdr3_nt: TGTGCCAGCAGCCCCCAATTCCAGACCTCTAACTATGGCTACACCTTC; cdr3_aa: CASSPQFQTSNYGYTF
v_call: TRBV20-1; clone_size: few; j_call: TRBJ2-3; d_call: TRBD2; cdr3_nt: TGCAGTGCTAGCCCGGGCAGGTCTAGCGGGAGGCAACTCACAGATACGCAGTATTTT; cdr3_aa: CSASPGRSSGRQLTDTQYF
v_call: TRBV20-1; clone_size: many; j_call: TRBJ2-6; d_call: NA; cdr3_nt: TGCAGTGCTAGTCCGGGCGTCTCTGGGGCCAACGTCCTGACTTTC; cdr3_aa: CSASPGVSGANVLTF
v_call: TRBV15; clone_size: few; j_call: TRBJ2-6; d_call: NA; cdr3_nt: TGTGCCACCAGCAGAGATCTTCCTGGAGGTGGGGCCAACGTCCTGACTTTC; cdr3_aa: CATSRDLPGGGANVLTF
v_call: TRBV20-1; clone_size: NA; j_call: TRBJ1-5; d_call: NA; cdr3_nt: TGCAGTGCTAGAGATCCGAATAGCAATCAGCCCCAGCATTTT; cdr3_aa: CSARDPNSNQPQHF
v_call: TRBV9; clone_size: many; j_call: TRBJ2-2; d_call: NA; cdr3_nt: TGTGCCAGCCGCGTGGGAGGCTTGAACACCGGGGAGCTGTTTTTT; cdr3_aa: CASRVGGLNTGELFF
v_call: TRBV20-1; clone_size: NA; j_call: TRBJ1-5; d_call: NA; cdr3_nt: TGCAGTGCCACTACAGATAACAATCAGCCCCAGCATTTT; cdr3_aa: CSATTDNNQPQHF
v_call: TRBV19; clone_size: few; j_call: TRBJ1-5; d_call: NA; cdr3_nt: TGTGCCAGTAGAACAGCCTTTAGCAATCAGCCCCAGCATTTT; cdr3_aa: CASRTAFSNQPQHF
v_call: TRBV29-1; clone_size: many; j_call: TRBJ2-1; d_call: NA; cdr3_nt: TGCAGCGTTGAGGTCCTTGGGTCCTACAATGAGCAGTTCTTC; cdr3_aa: CSVEVLGSYNEQFF
v_call: TRBV3-1; clone_size: many; j_call: TRBJ2-7; d_call: NA; cdr3_nt: TGTGCCAGCAGCCAAGATAAAGGTTCTGAGTACTTC; cdr3_aa: CASSQDKGSEYF
v_call: TRBV5-4; clone_size: few; j_call: TRBJ2-2; d_call: NA; cdr3_nt: TGTGCCAGCAGCGAGGGGGTGAACACCGGGGAGCTGTTTTTT; cdr3_aa: CASSEGVNTGELFF
v_call: TRBV30; clone_size: many; j_call: TRBJ2-1; d_call: NA; cdr3_nt: TGTGCCTGGAGGCCCTTGAGGGGTGAGCAGTTCTTC; cdr3_aa: CAWRPLRGEQFF
v_call: TRBV29-1; clone_size: many; j_call: TRBJ2-5; d_call: NA; cdr3_nt: TGCAGCGTTCGGGTTAGCGCCGACGAGACCCAGTACTTC; cdr3_aa: CSVRVSADETQYF